What follows are 25 T cell receptor beta chains derived from one specimen sequenced in a study of T cells in pancreatic ductal adenocarcinoma. No neoadjuvant therapy was given to the selected pancreatic ductal adenocarcinoma patients before their surgery. TCRdb keeps only in-frame clones here, not all; method: immunoSEQ multiplex PCR. This table holds 15,000 to 20,000 clones, almost 90% found once. The sample comprised PBMCs. The receptors here all came from a human donor with pancreatic ductal adenocarcinoma.

V is TRBV5-6 and J is TRBJ1-1; possible D gene TRBD1, 6 bases. The CDR3 spans 13 residues. The V and J ends lost 4 bases and 5 bases respectively, with 12 bases between them. Germline V gives CDR1 SGHDT, CDR2 YYEEEE. CDR3 in amino acids: CASSPQGGTEAFF. In DNA, the CDR3 is TGTGCCAGCAGCCCACAGGGTGGGACTGAAGCTTTCTTT. The whole variable domain, filled in from reference TRBV5-6 and TRBJ1-1, reads DAGVTQSPTHLIKTRGQQVTLRCSPKSGHDTVSWYQQALGQGPQFIFQYYEEEERQRGNFPDRFSGHQFPNYSSELNVNALLLGDSALYLCASSPQGGTEAFFGQGTRLTVV.

V gene TRBV19 combines with J gene TRBJ1-3, with a tentative D call TRBD1 (6 bases). Per germline, CDR1 LNHDA and CDR2 SQIVND (reference sequence). Trimming took 8 bases from V and 4 from J, leaving 12 bases between them. The length of the CDR3 is 13 residues. CDR3 sequence (DNA): TGTGCCAGTCTCGGACAGTGGGGAAACACCATATATTTT. Translation: CASLGQWGNTIYF.

The gene calls are TRBV28 and TRBJ2-1; 10 bases line up with TRBD2. In germline, CDR1 is MDHEN, CDR2 SYDVKM. CDR3 length: 16 residues. J lost 6 bases, V lost 5 bases, and 10 bases had no gene match. The CDR3 protein is CASSELTSGQLNEQFF. The CDR3 region has the DNA TGTGCCAGCAGTGAACTGACTAGCGGGCAGCTCAATGAGCAGTTCTTC.

V and J are TRBV2 and TRBJ1-3; no firm D call. V lost 1 base to trimming and J lost 0 bases, with 7 bases between them. The CDR3 length is 15 residues. Germline loops: CDR1 SNHLY, CDR2 FYNNEI. CDR3 region: CASSEDSLSGNTIYF. CDR3 bases: TGTGCCAGCAGTGAAGACAGCCTCTCTGGAAACACCATATATTTT.

The chain joins TRBV27 to TRBJ2-5, with 7 bases aligning to TRBD2. V was clipped by 5 bases and J by 2 bases; unmatched bases: 5. CDR1 is MNHEY, CDR2 SMNVEV, per germline (reference sequence). CDR3 length equals 14 residues. The CDR3 DNA reads TGTGCCAGCAGTCCTCTTAGCGGGCAAGAGACCCAGTACTTC. Translation gives CASSPLSGQETQYF.

Here the CDR3 reads CASSSSGHRTGELFF. DNA for the CDR3: TGTGCCAGCAGCTCCTCGGGACACCGAACCGGGGAGCTGTTTTTT. The chain joins TRBV5-6 to TRBJ2-2, with D maybe TRBD1 (6 bases). Germline CDR1 reads SGHDT; CDR2 reads YYEEEE. The CDR3 consists of 15 residues. Trimming removed 3 bases at V and 5 bases at J, with 14 bases between.

The chain joins TRBV6-6 to TRBJ1-5, with D hard to call. The CDR3 sequence is 15 residues long. Germline-derived CDR1 and CDR2 are MNHNY and SVGAGI (reference sequence). V lost 6 bases, J lost 4 bases, and 16 bases lay in between. DNA for the CDR3: TGTGCCAGCAGATTAGCCCGTGTCACGAATCAGCCCCAGCATTTT. The encoded protein is CASRLARVTNQPQHF.

The rearrangement joins TRBV5-1 to TRBJ2-7; TRBD1 matches 7 bases. The V segment lost 3 bases and the J segment 1 base; nucleotides outside the gene matches: 16. Germline CDR1 is SGHRS and CDR2 is YFSETQ. CDR3 length: 18 amino acids. The CDR3 bases are TGCGCCAGCAGCTCAGCTTCTCCGAGTGTGACAGGGTCCTACGAGCAGTACTTC. The encoded protein is CASSSASPSVTGSYEQYF.

The V and J genes are TRBV9 and TRBJ1-6, with TRBD1 as a possible D gene (6 bases). The V end lost 4 bases, the J end lost 8 bases, and 16 bases lay between the germline ends. This CDR3 has 15 residues. In germline, CDR1 is SGDLS, CDR2 YYNGEE. The CDR3 DNA follows: TGTGCCAGCAGCCCCCAGGACAGAGAGGATTCACCCCTCCACTTT. Protein sequence: CASSPQDREDSPLHF.

The chain has TRBV5-1 and TRBJ1-4; TRBD1 matches 9 bases. The V segment lost 0 bases and the J segment 8 bases; nucleotides outside the gene matches: 8. The CDR3 totals 16 residues. Germline V CDR1 and CDR2: SGHRS, YFSETQ. CDR3 in amino acids: CASSLALTGGVEKLFF. Written as DNA, the CDR3 is TGCGCCAGCAGCTTGGCTTTGACAGGGGGAGTCGAAAAACTGTTTTTT. Variable domain in full (rest from reference TRBV5-1 and TRBJ1-4): KAGVTQTPRYLIKTRGQQVTLSCSPISGHRSVSWYQQTPGQGLQFLFEYFSETQRNKGNFPGRFSGRQFSNSRSEMNVSTLELGDSALYLCASSLALTGGVEKLFFGSGTQLSVL.

This clone was counted a single time. V gene TRBV6-1 combines with J gene TRBJ2-7; D may be TRBD1 (6 bases). The V gene's germline CDR1 is MNHNS and CDR2 SASEGT. Trimming stripped 1 base from V and 4 bases from J, with 11 bases between. This CDR3 is 14 amino acids long. This chain's CDR3 is CASSEGHREYEQYF. The CDR3 DNA reads as TGTGCCAGCAGTGAAGGACACAGGGAATACGAGCAGTACTTC.

The chain combines TRBV5-1 with TRBJ2-5, with TRBD2 matching over 13 bases. Germline V gene data show CDR1 as SGHRS and CDR2 as YFSETQ. The CDR3 covers 17 residues. The V segment lost 4 bases and the J segment 0 bases; nucleotides outside the gene matches: 6. CDR3 region: CASSQGLAGMYQETQYF. The CDR3 DNA is TGCGCCAGCAGCCAGGGACTAGCGGGGATGTACCAAGAGACCCAGTACTTC.

This clone came up once. The V gene is TRBV5-1, the J gene TRBJ2-7; 8 nucleotides line up with TRBD2. The J segment lost 6 bases and the V segment lost 4 bases, leaving 12 bases of the junction unmatched. The CDR3 extends over 15 amino acids. CDR1 and CDR2 (germline): SGHRS, YFSETQ. CDR3 region: CASSSDAGGRGEQYF. CDR3 bases: TGCGCCAGCAGCAGTGATGCGGGGGGCAGGGGCGAGCAGTACTTC.

The chain joins TRBV6-1 to TRBJ1-3; 12 bases match TRBD1. The CDR3 consists of 15 residues. V shed 3 bases, J shed 10 bases, and the junction held 7 bases outside the gene matches. CDR1 and CDR2 (germline): MNHNS, SASEGT. In DNA form, the CDR3 reads TGTGCCAGCAGTGAGGGACAGGGGGCTCCCTTGACCATATATTTT. Translating gives CASSEGQGAPLTIYF.

CDR3 loop: CASSEDGGELFF. In nucleotides, the CDR3 is TGTGCCAGCAGTGAAGACGGTGGGGAGCTGTTTTTT. V is TRBV2 and J is TRBJ2-2; D uncertain. CDR1 SNHLY and CDR2 FYNNEI come from the germline V gene. The V and J ends lost 1 base and 8 bases respectively, with 5 bases between them. This CDR3 contains 12 residues.

This chain connects TRBV6-5 to TRBJ2-7; 7 bases are a match to TRBD1. V lost 0 bases and J lost 7; bases outside the gene matches: 3. CDR3 size: 13 residues. Germline CDR1 MNHEY, CDR2 SVGAGI. The CDR3 loop is CASSYSTGSEQYF. In DNA, the CDR3 is TGTGCCAGCAGTTACTCGACAGGGAGTGAGCAGTACTTC.

The V gene is TRBV5-1, the J gene TRBJ2-1; D gene uncertain. The CDR3 has 13 residues. Germline values: CDR1 SGHRS, CDR2 YFSETQ. With 0 bases removed from V and 9 bases from J, the gap between germline ends came to 10 bases. For the CDR3, the DNA is TGCGCCAGCAGCTTGGAAAGCTTTAGTGAGCAGTTCTTC. Translation gives CASSLESFSEQFF.

DNA of the CDR3: TGTGCCAGCAGTTTAGGCAGGGTGTACGAGACCCAGTACTTC. Amino acids: CASSLGRVYETQYF. The rearrangement uses TRBV28 and TRBJ2-5, with a weak D call TRBD1 (5 bases). V gave up 2 bases and J gave up 5 bases, with 12 bases separating them. There are 14 residues in the CDR3. Germline V gives CDR1 MDHEN, CDR2 SYDVKM.

This sequence joins TRBV10-3 and TRBJ2-1; TRBD2 matches 7 bases. CDR1 is ENHRY, CDR2 SYGVKD, per germline. The CDR3 totals 14 residues. Trimming at V came to 3 bases and at J to 7 bases, leaving 6 bases not matched to a gene. The CDR3 loop is CAISDNWEGNEQFF. Here the CDR3 DNA reads TGTGCCATCAGTGATAATTGGGAGGGGAATGAGCAGTTCTTC.

The chain joins TRBV5-1 to TRBJ2-7; 9 nucleotides agree with TRBD1. Germline values: CDR1 SGHRS, CDR2 YFSETQ. The CDR3 runs 16 residues. J was trimmed by 7 bases and V by 4 bases; bases with no gene match: 15. CDR3 nucleotides: TGCGCCAGCAGCCCACTTACCGGGACAGGGCCTAGGGAGCAGTACTTC. Its translation: CASSPLTGTGPREQYF. Together with reference TRBV5-1 and TRBJ2-7, the CDR3 gives the full variable domain: KAGVTQTPRYLIKTRGQQVTLSCSPISGHRSVSWYQQTPGQGLQFLFEYFSETQRNKGNFPGRFSGRQFSNSRSEMNVSTLELGDSALYLCASSPLTGTGPREQYFGPGTRLTVT.

The genes are TRBV5-6 and TRBJ1-3; TRBD1 aligns across 7 bases. This CDR3 has 17 residues. Trimming cost V 1 base and J 0 bases; bases outside gene matches: 7. From germline, CDR1 is SGHDT and CDR2 YYEEEE. The CDR3 nucleotides read TGTGCCAGCAGCTTGTGGGACAGTGCCTTCTCTGGAAACACCATATATTTT. Protein sequence: CASSLWDSAFSGNTIYF.

J is TRBJ1-5 and V is TRBV5-1, with a weak D call TRBD1 (6 bases). There are 13 residues in the CDR3. Germline V gene sequence: CDR1 SGHRS, CDR2 YFSETQ. V was shortened by 5 bases and J by 6 bases, with 12 bases between the two germline ends. The CDR3 is CASSREGGQPQHF. The CDR3, as DNA: TGCGCCAGCAGTCGGGAAGGGGGTCAGCCCCAGCATTTT.

V gene TRBV5-1 combines with J gene TRBJ1-2; possible D gene TRBD1, 5 bases. The CDR3 consists of 14 residues. Germline assignment: CDR1 SGHRS and CDR2 YFSETQ. Trimming left V 0 bases short and J 6 bases short, with 12 bases between. CDR3 bases: TGCGCCAGCAGCTTGGCCATTGCAGGGCATGGCTACACCTTC. It specifies CASSLAIAGHGYTF.

The chain combines TRBV11-3 with TRBJ2-2; unclear D gene. The CDR3 consists of 14 residues. V was cut by 2 bases and J by 0 bases, with 4 bases left in between. Germline CDR1 SGHNT, CDR2 YENEEA. CDR3 coding DNA: TGTGCCAGCAGCTTACAGGCGAACACCGGGGAGCTGTTTTTT. Translation gives CASSLQANTGELFF.

This clone was counted once. The V call is TRBV5-1, the J call TRBJ2-7, with D tentatively TRBD1 (6 bases). The V and J ends lost 0 bases and 6 bases respectively, with 13 bases between them. Germline CDR1 SGHRS, CDR2 YFSETQ. The CDR3 is made up of 14 amino acids. CDR3 loop: CASSLGSGRGEQYF. CDR3 nucleotide sequence: TGCGCCAGCAGCTTGGGGTCGGGCAGGGGCGAGCAGTACTTC.